These 28 T cell receptor beta chains originate from one sample sequenced in a study of metastatic and nonmetastatic thyroid tumors. TCRdb recomputed clones from the PCR reads via MiXCR. The sample lists 45,000 to 50,000 clones, around 23% seen once, with about 3.5% in the top ten. Thyroid surgery took place with no prior treatment in any patient. The sample taken for sequencing was blood. These receptors all stem from a male donor with papillary thyroid cancer or a benign thyroid nodule (not recorded which). Some clones in this sample may be carry-over from other donors' samples.

This clone was observed many times. The gene calls are TRBV20-1 and TRBJ1-5; maybe TRBD1 (5 bases). From germline, CDR1 is DFQATT and CDR2 SNEGSKA (reference sequence). The CDR3 runs to 13 residues. Trimming took off 3 bases at V and 5 bases at J, with 11 bases between the two ends. The CDR3 nucleotides are TGCAGTGCTAGCCCGGGACCTGATCAGCCCCAGCATTTT. Residues: CSASPGPDQPQHF.

This clone was observed at least ten times. J is TRBJ2-3 and V is TRBV7-2, with TRBD2 matching 10 bases. Germline CDR1 and CDR2: SGHTA and FQGNSA. This CDR3 contains 20 residues. V gave up 2 bases and J gave up 3 bases; unmatched junction bases: 17. The CDR3 is CASSLSPSGSPWSYTDTQYF. In DNA form, the CDR3 reads TGTGCCAGCAGCTTATCGCCTAGCGGGAGCCCATGGAGCTATACAGATACGCAGTATTTT.

This clone came up many times. The rearrangement joins TRBV20-1 to TRBJ1-2; D is possibly TRBD1 (6 bases). CDR3 length equals 12 residues. Germline CDR1 reads DFQATT; CDR2 reads SNEGSKA (reference sequence). Trimming left V 6 bases short and J 6 bases short, with 14 bases between. CDR3 nucleotide sequence: TGCAGTGCGGAGCAGGGGAGGGATGGCTACACCTTC. As protein: CSAEQGRDGYTF.

The J gene is TRBJ2-3, the V gene TRBV20-1; D is undetermined. The V and J ends lost 2 bases and 4 bases respectively, with 25 bases between them. The length of the CDR3 is 18 residues. Germline assignment: CDR1 DFQATT and CDR2 SNEGSKA (reference sequence). CDR3 sequence reads: CSARIIYRVPLIADTQYF. The CDR3, as DNA: TGCAGTGCTAGAATTATCTACCGGGTCCCCCTAATAGCAGATACGCAGTATTTT.

By sample fraction, this clone is medium-sized. The chain uses TRBV27 and TRBJ2-7; weak D call: TRBD1 (6 bases). The ends were cut back, 8 bases at V and 4 bases at J, with 15 bases in the middle. This CDR3 has 13 amino acids. The germline V gene encodes CDR1 MNHEY and CDR2 SMNVEV (reference sequence). CDR3 protein: CASGFLGGYEQYF. CDR3 bases: TGTGCCAGCGGCTTTCTAGGGGGTTACGAGCAGTACTTC.

At least ten counts were recorded for this clone. A single base separates this from a much larger clone, so it may be a read error. Other DNA sequences from this sample encode an identical CDR3 as well. The genes are TRBV6-1 and TRBJ2-3; TRBD2 might be the D (6 bases). There are 14 residues in the CDR3. Germline assignment: CDR1 MNHNS and CDR2 SASEGT. The CDR3 loop is CASSEGGIGDTQYF. As DNA, the CDR3 is TGCGCCAGCAGTGAAGGAGGGATCGGAGATACGCAGTATTTT.

The chain is built from TRBV4-1 and TRBJ1-2; 7 nucleotides agree with TRBD1. The germline CDR1 and CDR2 sequences are MGHRA and YSYEKL. CDR3 length: 13 amino acids. Trimming cost V 5 bases and J 4 bases; bases outside gene matches: 4. CDR3 DNA: TGCGCCAGCAGCGGGACAGCTTTCTATGGCTACACCTTC. Protein: CASSGTAFYGYTF.

The chain's CDR3 is CASSRVWRGKVETEAFF. The CDR3 nucleotides read TGTGCCAGTAGTAGGGTGTGGCGGGGAAAGGTAGAAACTGAAGCTTTCTTT. The chain employs TRBV19 and TRBJ1-1; D unresolved. CDR1 and CDR2 from the germline V gene are LNHDA and SQIVND (reference sequence). V dropped 4 bases and J dropped 5 bases, with 23 bases sitting between them. This CDR3 has 17 residues.

This clone was detected a few times. V and J are TRBV15 and TRBJ2-1, with D possibly TRBD1 on 6 matching bases. V lost 3 bases to trimming and J lost 2 bases, with 11 bases between them. From germline, CDR1 is LNHNV and CDR2 YYDKDF (reference sequence). The CDR3 runs 15 residues. As DNA, the CDR3 is TGTGCCACCAGCAGCCGGGACAACCCCTACAATGAGCAGTTCTTC. Translation: CATSSRDNPYNEQFF. The full variable domain, with the rest looked up from reference TRBV15 and TRBJ2-1, is DAMVIQNPRYQVTQFGKPVTLSCSQTLNHNVMYWYQQKSSQAPKLLFHYYDKDFNNEADTPDNFQSRRPNTSFCFLDIRSPGLGDTAMYLCATSSRDNPYNEQFFGPGTRLTVL.

The chain carries TRBV30 and TRBJ2-1; tentatively, D is TRBD1 or TRBD2 (5 bases each). Germline V gives CDR1 GTSNPN, CDR2 SVGIG (reference sequence). The CDR3 length is 13 residues. Trimming shortened V by 0 bases and J by 9 bases, and 12 bases separated the two germline ends. The CDR3 loop reads CAWSVLEDTEQFF. CDR3 DNA sequence: TGTGCCTGGAGTGTCTTGGAGGACACTGAGCAGTTCTTC.

This clone was seen ten or more times. This may arise from a read error, as a much more abundant clone is one base away. This sample includes further DNA sequences coding for the same CDR3. CDR3 region: CASRTGGPHEQFF. DNA for the CDR3: TGTGCCAGCAGGACGGGGGGGCCTCATGAGCAGTTCTTC. The J gene is TRBJ2-1, the V gene TRBV28, with TRBD2 matching over 8 bases. J lost 8 bases, V lost 6 bases, and 6 bases had no gene match. This CDR3 spans 13 amino acids. Per the germline V gene, CDR1 is MDHEN and CDR2 is SYDVKM. The variable domain in full, completed from reference TRBV28 and TRBJ2-1, reads DVKVTQSSRYLVKRTGEKVFLECVQDMDHENMFWYRQDPGLGLRLIYFSYDVKMKEKGDIPEGYSVSREKKERFSLILESASTNQTSMYLCASRTGGPHEQFFGPGTRLTVL.

Ten or more counts support this clone. A much larger clone lies a single base off, so this may be a read error. The chain uses TRBV19 and TRBJ2-7, with 9 bases identical to TRBD1. CDR1 and CDR2 (germline): LNHDA, SQIVND (reference sequence). Germline trimming cut 4 bases from V and 3 bases from J; bases unmatched to any gene: 7. The CDR3 covers 15 residues. The CDR3 bases are TGTGCCAGTAGTAGTTCGGGACAGGGTAACTACGAGCAGTACTTC. Translating gives CASSSSGQGNYEQYF.

This clone counts as medium-sized. The chain employs TRBV6-2 or TRBV6-3 and TRBJ2-6, with 7 bases identical to TRBD1. Germline-derived CDR1 and CDR2 are MNHEY and SVGEGT. Trimming at V came to 4 bases and at J to 0 bases, leaving 0 bases not matched to a gene. The CDR3 length is 15 residues. The CDR3 loop reads CASSWDSSGANVLTF. The DNA for the CDR3 is TGTGCCAGCAGTTGGGACAGCTCTGGGGCCAACGTCCTGACTTTC.

This clone showed up just a few times. J is TRBJ1-6 and V is TRBV6-1; TRBD1 might be the D (6 bases). The CDR3 is made up of 14 amino acids. The ends were cut back, 9 bases at V and 10 bases at J, with 19 bases in the middle. CDR1 is MNHNS and CDR2 is SASEGT in the germline V gene. In DNA form, the CDR3 reads TGTGCCAGTTCAGGGGAATCGGCAATCTCACCCCTCCACTTT. Translated: CASSGESAISPLHF.

In its sample, this clone was seen many times. The chain couples TRBV6-1 to TRBJ2-7, with TRBD1 matching over 12 bases. CDR3 length: 15 residues. Germline V gives CDR1 MNHNS, CDR2 SASEGT. With V trimmed by 4 bases and J by 4 bases, 5 bases remained unmatched. CDR3 nucleotides: TGTGCCAGCAGTGGGGGGACAGGGGGCGTTTACGAGCAGTACTTC. Its translation is CASSGGTGGVYEQYF.

This chain links TRBV11-2 with TRBJ2-1, with 8 bases identical to TRBD2. CDR3 length equals 15 residues. Germline CDR1 is SGHAT and CDR2 is FQNNGV. J was trimmed by 5 bases and V by 3 bases; bases with no gene match: 6. CDR3 protein: CASSFVGGRNNEQFF. CDR3 DNA: TGTGCCAGCAGCTTTGTAGGCGGGAGGAACAATGAGCAGTTCTTC.

This chain links TRBV28 with TRBJ2-3; D is ambiguous. The CDR3 is 15 residues long. The germline V gene has CDR1 MDHEN and CDR2 SYDVKM. The ends were cut back, 7 bases at V and 9 bases at J, with 23 bases in the middle. The CDR3 nucleotides read TGTGCCAGCACCCCGGACGGAGACCGAATATACACGCAGTATTTT. It is translated as CASTPDGDRIYTQYF.

This clone was counted many times. This CDR3 fails to terminate in the conserved phenylalanine or tryptophan, so it likely reflects a read error. This sequence joins TRBV6-1 and TRBJ2-1; TRBD1 matches 11 bases. CDR1 is MNHNS, CDR2 SASEGT, per germline. V shed 8 bases, J shed 4 bases, and the junction held 4 bases outside the gene matches. CDR3 size: 14 residues. DNA of the CDR3: TGTGCCAGCTTCCGGGACAGGGGGTACAATGAGCAGTTCCTC. Protein: CASFRDRGYNEQFL.

V and J are TRBV6-2 or TRBV6-3 and TRBJ2-1, with 12 bases fitting TRBD2. Germline values: CDR1 MNHEY, CDR2 SVGEGT. The J segment lost 0 bases and the V segment lost 2 bases, leaving 5 bases of the junction unmatched. This CDR3 is built from 18 residues. CDR3 region: CASSYPTSGGLSYNEQFF. CDR3 nucleotide sequence: TGTGCCAGCAGTTACCCGACTAGCGGGGGCCTCTCCTACAATGAGCAGTTCTTC.

The chain joins TRBV4-1 to TRBJ1-2; no definite D call. The ends were cut back, 0 bases at V and 4 bases at J, with 6 bases in the middle. The germline V gene has CDR1 MGHRA and CDR2 YSYEKL. The CDR3 extends over 13 amino acids. CDR3 residues: CASSQEGSYGYTF. CDR3 DNA: TGCGCCAGCAGCCAAGAAGGGAGCTATGGCTACACCTTC.

This chain uses TRBV19 with TRBJ1-2; D remains unclear. Germline V gene sequence: CDR1 LNHDA, CDR2 SQIVND (reference sequence). V was cut by 3 bases and J by 13 bases, with 21 bases left in between. The CDR3 is 14 amino acids. The CDR3 spells CASSISVGLSSCTF. CDR3 DNA: TGTGCCAGTAGTATTTCAGTTGGACTCTCGTCCTGCACCTTC.

This clone was counted at least ten times. The genes are TRBV20-1 and TRBJ1-1; weak D call: TRBD1 (5 bases). This CDR3 contains 13 residues. CDR1 is DFQATT, CDR2 SNEGSKA, per germline (reference sequence). The V end lost 1 base, the J end lost 1 base, and 7 bases lay between the germline ends. The CDR3 is CSARGGGNTEAFF. The CDR3 coding sequence is TGCAGTGCTAGAGGGGGCGGGAACACTGAAGCTTTCTTT.

The chain is built from TRBV18 and TRBJ2-7; no definite D call. V was trimmed by 0 bases and J by 2 bases, leaving 8 bases between them. This CDR3 region has 14 residues. Germline loops: CDR1 KGHSH, CDR2 LQKENI. CDR3 coding DNA: TGTGCCAGCTCACCACCGTACAGTCCCTACGAGCAGTACTTC. It encodes CASSPPYSPYEQYF.

This clone was observed many times. The chain has TRBV9 and TRBJ1-1; perhaps TRBD1 as D (5 bases). The CDR3 consists of 15 residues. Trimming took off 0 bases at V and 3 bases at J, with 12 bases between the two ends. Germline CDR1 reads SGDLS; CDR2 reads YYNGEE. The CDR3 DNA sequence: TGTGCCAGCAGCGTAGTTGACGTGGGGGACACTGAAGCTTTCTTT. Translated: CASSVVDVGDTEAFF.

V usage is TRBV6-1 and J usage is TRBJ2-7, with D perhaps being TRBD1 or TRBD2 (6 bases each). Trimming cost V 6 bases and J 0 bases, with 9 bases left between them. Germline CDR1 reads MNHNS; CDR2 reads SASEGT. The CDR3 contains 13 residues. The CDR3 DNA reads as TGTGCCAGCAGAGGGGGGAGCTCCTACGAGCAGTACTTC. It yields the protein CASRGGSSYEQYF.

This clone was observed many times. The V gene is TRBV6-1, the J gene TRBJ2-4, with a weak D call TRBD1 (5 bases). The CDR3 is 11 amino acids. V lost 1 base, J lost 16 bases, and 11 bases lay in between. From germline, CDR1 is MNHNS and CDR2 SASEGT. Here the CDR3 DNA reads TGTGCCAGCAGTGAAGGAGACAGTCTATACTTC. Amino acids: CASSEGDSLYF.

The table lists this clone with many counts. This chain uses TRBV6-1 with TRBJ2-2; maybe TRBD1 (6 bases). Germline CDR1 MNHNS, CDR2 SASEGT. The V end was cut by 11 bases, the J end by 2 bases, with 15 bases between. CDR3 length: 14 residues. The CDR3 spells CAVLQGQNTGELFF. CDR3 in DNA: TGTGCCGTCCTACAGGGACAAAACACCGGGGAGCTGTTTTTT.

This chain links TRBV19 with TRBJ1-5; D possibly corresponds to TRBD1 (5 bases). In germline, CDR1 is LNHDA, CDR2 SQIVND (reference sequence). This CDR3 spans 17 amino acids. V dropped 2 bases and J dropped 2 bases, with 16 bases sitting between them. CDR3 residues: CASSIRQGRGGNQPQHF. CDR3 in DNA: TGTGCCAGTAGTATAAGGCAGGGAAGGGGTGGCAATCAGCCCCAGCATTTT.